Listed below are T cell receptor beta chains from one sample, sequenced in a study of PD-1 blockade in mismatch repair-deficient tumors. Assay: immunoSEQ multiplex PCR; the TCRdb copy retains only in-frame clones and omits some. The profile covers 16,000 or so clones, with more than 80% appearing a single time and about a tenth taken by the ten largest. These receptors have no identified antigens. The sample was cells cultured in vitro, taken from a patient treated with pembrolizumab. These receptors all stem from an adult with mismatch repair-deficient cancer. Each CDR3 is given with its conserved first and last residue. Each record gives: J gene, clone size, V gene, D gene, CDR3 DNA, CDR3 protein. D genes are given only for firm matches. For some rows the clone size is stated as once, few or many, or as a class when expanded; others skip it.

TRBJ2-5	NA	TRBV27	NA	TGTGCCAGCAGTTATATCAGGGGATGGGAGACCCAGTACTTC	CASSYIRGWETQYF
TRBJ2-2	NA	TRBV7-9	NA	TGTGCCACCCAGGAATTTCGCGGAGCGAACACCGGGGAGCTGTTTTTT	CATQEFRGANTGELFF
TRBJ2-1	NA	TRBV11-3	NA	TGTGCCAGCAGCTGGAGGAATGAGCAGTTCTTC	CASSWRNEQFF
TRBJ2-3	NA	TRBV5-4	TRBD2	TGTGCCAGCAGCTCCCTAGGGGCGGGAGGAAGTTTGAGGACAGATACGCAGTATTTT	CASSSLGAGGSLRTDTQYF
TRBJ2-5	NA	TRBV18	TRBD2	TGTGCCAGCTCACCCGGACTAGCGGGAGGTCCAGAGACCCAGTACTTC	CASSPGLAGGPETQYF
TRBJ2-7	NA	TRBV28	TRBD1	TGTGCCAGCAGTTTATGGTCACAGGGGACGTCCTACGAGCAGTACTTC	CASSLWSQGTSYEQYF
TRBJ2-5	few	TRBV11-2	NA	TGTGCCAGCAGCGAACAAGAGACCCAGTACTTC	CASSEQETQYF
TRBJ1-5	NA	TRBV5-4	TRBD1	TGTGCCAGCAGCACTGACAGGGCTGGGGCTCAGCCCCAGCATTTT	CASSTDRAGAQPQHF
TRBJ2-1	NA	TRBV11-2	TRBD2	TGTGCCAGCAGCTTCCTAGCGGGAGGGCCGGTTGAGCAGTTCTTC	CASSFLAGGPVEQFF
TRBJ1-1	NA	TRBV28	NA	TGTGCCAGCAGGACCCGGGGACCAATGAACACTGAAGCTTTCTTT	CASRTRGPMNTEAFF
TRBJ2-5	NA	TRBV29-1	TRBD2	TGCAGCCACCGCTCTAGCGGGTTAAACCAGTACTTC	CSHRSSGLNQYF
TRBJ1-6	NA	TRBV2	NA	TGTGCCAGCAGTGAACAAGTTGATTATAATTCACCCCTCCACTTT	CASSEQVDYNSPLHF
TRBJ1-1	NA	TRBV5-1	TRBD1	TGCGCCAGCAGCTTCCAGGGACAGGAGGCAGGCACTGAAGCTTTCTTT	CASSFQGQEAGTEAFF
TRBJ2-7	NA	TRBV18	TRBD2	TGTGCCAGCTCACCAACTAGCGGGATAGGACCCCCAACCTACGAGCAGTACTTC	CASSPTSGIGPPTYEQYF
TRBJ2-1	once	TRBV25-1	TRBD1	TGTGCCAGCAGTGGGGGACAGGGCGGGTACAATGAGCAGTTCTTC	CASSGGQGGYNEQFF
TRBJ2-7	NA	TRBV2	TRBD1	TGTGCCAGCAGTGATTATTTCCGGGACAGGGAATACGAGCAGTACTTC	CASSDYFRDREYEQYF
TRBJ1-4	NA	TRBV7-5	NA	TGTGTCAGAAGCTCACAGGGGGCGCATACTAATGAAAAACTGTTTTTT	CVRSSQGAHTNEKLFF
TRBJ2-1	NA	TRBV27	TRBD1	TGTGCCAGCAGCCCGGGACAGGAATACAATGAGCAGTTCTTC	CASSPGQEYNEQFF
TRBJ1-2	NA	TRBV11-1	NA	TGTGCCAGCAGCTTCCGGACAGACTATGGCTACACCTTC	CASSFRTDYGYTF
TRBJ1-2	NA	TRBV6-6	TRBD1	TGTGCCAGCAGGTCACAGGGGACCTATGGCTACACCTTC	CASRSQGTYGYTF
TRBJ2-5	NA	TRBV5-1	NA	TGCGCCAGCAGCTTGCTCTCCGGGGGAGAGACCCAGTACTTC	CASSLLSGGETQYF
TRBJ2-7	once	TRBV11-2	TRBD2	TGTGCCAGCAGCTTCGGGGGGGGTTCCTACGAGCAGTACTTC	CASSFGGGSYEQYF
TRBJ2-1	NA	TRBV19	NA	TGTGCCAGTAGCACTAGGATTGGTGAGCAGTTCTTC	CASSTRIGEQFF
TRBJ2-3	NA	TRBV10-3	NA	TGTGCCATCAGTGAGAGCGATGCAACAGATACGCAGTATTTT	CAISESDATDTQYF
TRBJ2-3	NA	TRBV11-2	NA	TGTGCCAGCAGCTTAAGGGACCCAAACACAGATACGCAGTATTTT	CASSLRDPNTDTQYF
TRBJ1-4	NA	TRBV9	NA	TGTGCCAGCAGCGTAGGGGCAACTAATGAAAAACTGTTTTTT	CASSVGATNEKLFF
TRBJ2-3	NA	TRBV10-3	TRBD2	TGTGCCATCAGTAATAGCGGGCTGGGCACAGATACGCAGTATTTT	CAISNSGLGTDTQYF
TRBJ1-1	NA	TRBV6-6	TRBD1	TGTGCCAGCAGTCGCCGGACAGGGGTTCAGGTGGCTTTCTTT	CASSRRTGVQVAFF
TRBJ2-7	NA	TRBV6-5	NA	TGTGCCAGCAGTTACCGACCAGGACCGTCCTACGAGCAGTACTTC	CASSYRPGPSYEQYF
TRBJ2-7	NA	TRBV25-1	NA	TGTGCCAGCAGTGAATATTTCCCGGACGATACAGGCGAGCAGTACTTC	CASSEYFPDDTGEQYF
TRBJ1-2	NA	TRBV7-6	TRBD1	TGTGCCAGCAGCGAGAGGGACAGCGTCAGTGGCTACACCTTC	CASSERDSVSGYTF
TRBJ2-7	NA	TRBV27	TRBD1	TGTGCCAGCAGTTCCCCCAAGACAGGGTACAGTCGCGAGCAGTACTTC	CASSSPKTGYSREQYF
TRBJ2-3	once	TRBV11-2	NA	TGTGCCAGCAGCTTAGATCTATCCGGCAGTTCGTATTTT	CASSLDLSGSSYF
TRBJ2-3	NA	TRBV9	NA	TGTGCCAGCTCAGCGGGTCTCTCCACTAGCACAGATACGCAGTATTTT	CASSAGLSTSTDTQYF
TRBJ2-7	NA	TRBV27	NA	TGTGCCAGCAGTCCTCTACCCGGGACCCCAACCTACGAGCAGTACTTC	CASSPLPGTPTYEQYF
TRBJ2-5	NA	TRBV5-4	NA	TGTGCCAGCAGCTGGAGTACGGGGGGCGCCCAGTACTTC	CASSWSTGGAQYF
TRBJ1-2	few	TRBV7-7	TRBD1	TGTGCTAGCAGTCTCGACAGGGCGCATGGCTACACCTTC	CASSLDRAHGYTF
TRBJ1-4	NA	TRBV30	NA	TGTGCCTGGAGTGGGGGGCCCGGGACTTATAACGAAAAACTGTTTTTT	CAWSGGPGTYNEKLFF
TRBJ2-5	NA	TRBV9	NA	TGTGCCAGCAGCGTAGTGGAGGAGACCCAGTACTTC	CASSVVEETQYF
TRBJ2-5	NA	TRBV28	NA	TGTGCCAGCACTCCATGGCCGGGGGGCCGAGAGACCCAGTACTTC	CASTPWPGGRETQYF
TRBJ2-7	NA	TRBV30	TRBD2	TGTGCCTGGAGATACGGGAGGGCCCACGAGCAGTACTTC	CAWRYGRAHEQYF
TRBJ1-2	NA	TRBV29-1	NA	TGCAGCGTTGATAATTCCGGGGGTCCCGACTATGGCTACACCTTC	CSVDNSGGPDYGYTF
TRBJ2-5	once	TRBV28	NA	TGTGCCAGCAGTTTAGCTAGCTCCATCCGGACCCAGTACTTC	CASSLASSIRTQYF
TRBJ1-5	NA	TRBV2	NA	TGTGCCAGCAGTGAAGGGCACCTTGTTCAGCCCCAGCATTTT	CASSEGHLVQPQHF
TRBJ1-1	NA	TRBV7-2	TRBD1	TGTGCCAGCAGCCTCAGACAGGGAAGAGCTACTTTCTTT	CASSLRQGRATFF
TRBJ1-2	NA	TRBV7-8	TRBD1	TGTGCCAGCAGTCCCGATCAGGGGGCGGACTATGGCTACACCTTC	CASSPDQGADYGYTF
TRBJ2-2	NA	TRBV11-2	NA	TGTGCCAGCAGCTTAGGTACCGGGGAGCTGTTTTTT	CASSLGTGELFF
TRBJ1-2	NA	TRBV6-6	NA	TGTGCCAGCAGCCAAGGGTATGGCTACACCTTC	CASSQGYGYTF
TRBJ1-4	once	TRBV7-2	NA	TGTGCCAGCAGCAAACAGGGATGGGAGATTGACGAAAAACTGTTTTTT	CASSKQGWEIDEKLFF
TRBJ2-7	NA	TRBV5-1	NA	TGCGCCAGCAGCTTAACGACTGGCGCCTACGAGCAGTACTTC	CASSLTTGAYEQYF
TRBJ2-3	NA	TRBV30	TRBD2	TGTGCCTGCCCTAGCGGCTACACAGATACGCAGTATTTT	CACPSGYTDTQYF
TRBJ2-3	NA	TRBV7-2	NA	TGTGCCAGCAGCCTCGACTGGGTTACGCAGTATTTT	CASSLDWVTQYF
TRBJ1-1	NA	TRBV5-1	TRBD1	TGCGCCAGCAGCCCGACAGGGGGCAACACTGAAGCTTTCTTT	CASSPTGGNTEAFF
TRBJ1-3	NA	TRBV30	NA	TGTGCCTGGAGTTTTGTGCCTGGAAACACCATATATTTT	CAWSFVPGNTIYF
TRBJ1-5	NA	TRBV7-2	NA	TGTGCCAGCAGCTTAGGGGGTTATAGCAATCAGCCCCAGCATTTT	CASSLGGYSNQPQHF
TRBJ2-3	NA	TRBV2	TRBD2	TGTGCCAGCAGTCGGCTGGGAACAGGGACTAGCGGGAGCACAGATACGCAGTATTTT	CASSRLGTGTSGSTDTQYF
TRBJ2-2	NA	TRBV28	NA	TGTGCCAGCAGTTTAGGCAGGAACACCGGGGAGCTGTTTTTT	CASSLGRNTGELFF
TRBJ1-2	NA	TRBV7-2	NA	TGTGCCAGCAGCTTGCCGGCGTATGGCTACACCTTC	CASSLPAYGYTF
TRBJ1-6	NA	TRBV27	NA	TGTGCCAGCAAGGCGGAAAGCTCCTATAATTCACCCCTCCACTTT	CASKAESSYNSPLHF
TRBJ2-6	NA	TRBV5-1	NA	TGCGCCAGCAGCTTGGGACTATTTACAAGCTCTGGGGCCAACGTCCTGACTTTC	CASSLGLFTSSGANVLTF